Detailed here is one T cell receptor beta chain. The CDR3 runs to 13 residues. Between the trimmed V and J ends, which lost 5 bases and 5 bases, there was a span of 11 bases. CDR1 is SGHTA and CDR2 is FQGNSA in the germline V gene. As handled by the study authors: How many nucleated cells were present was estimated from reference gene primer amplification. TCRdb's table, derived via immunoSEQ multiplex PCR, lists solely in-frame clones and lacks some. V, J and clone size are those of that table, while D and trimming were read from the DNA. The table records 100,000 to 150,000 clones, more than 75% of them present only once. This entry is derived from a study of blood T cell repertoires in COVID-19. The overall study: The study drew acute and convalescent COVID-19 samples from the United States, Italy and Spain. Nucleic acid was either cDNA or gDNA, and it came from T cells, B-cell-depleted T cells, or PBMCs.

The sequenced material came from peripheral blood. V and J are TRBV7-2 and TRBJ2-3, with D perhaps TRBD1 (7 bases). This receptor was taken from a man between 70 and 80 years old with active COVID-19. CDR3 sequence reads: CASSTQGGDTQYF. DNA of the CDR3: TGTGCCAGCAGCACTCAGGGGGGAGATACGCAGTATTTT.